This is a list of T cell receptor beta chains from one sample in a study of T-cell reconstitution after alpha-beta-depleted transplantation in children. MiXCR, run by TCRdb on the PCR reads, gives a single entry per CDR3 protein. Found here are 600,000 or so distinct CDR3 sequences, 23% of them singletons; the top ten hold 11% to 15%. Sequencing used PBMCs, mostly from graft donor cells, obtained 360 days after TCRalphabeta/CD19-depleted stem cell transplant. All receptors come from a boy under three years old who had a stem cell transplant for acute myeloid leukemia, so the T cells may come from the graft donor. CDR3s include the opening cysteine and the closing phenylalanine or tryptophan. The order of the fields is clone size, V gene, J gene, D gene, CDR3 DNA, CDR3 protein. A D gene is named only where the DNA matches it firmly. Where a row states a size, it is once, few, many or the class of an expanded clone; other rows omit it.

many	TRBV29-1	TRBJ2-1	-	TGCAGCGTTGAAAGGCAGGTCCCCTACAATGAGCAGTTCTTC	CSVERQVPYNEQFF
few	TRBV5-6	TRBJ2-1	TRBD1	TGTGCCAGCAGCTCCCGGGACAGGGGGCGCGAGAAGCAGTTCTTC	CASSSRDRGREKQFF
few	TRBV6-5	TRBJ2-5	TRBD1	TGTGCCAGCAGTTACCCCGACAGGGGTCGGTACTTC	CASSYPDRGRYF
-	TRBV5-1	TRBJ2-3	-	TGCGCCAGCAGCTTGGAGGCAGCTAAGGGAGATACGCAGTATTTT	CASSLEAAKGDTQYF
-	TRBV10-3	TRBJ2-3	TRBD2	TGTGCCATCAGTGAGGCGAGCGGGGGGTCCACAGATACGCAGTATTTT	CAISEASGGSTDTQYF
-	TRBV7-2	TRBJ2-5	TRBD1	TGTGCCAGCAGCCCCGGACAGGGAACCCAAGAGACCCAGTACTTC	CASSPGQGTQETQYF
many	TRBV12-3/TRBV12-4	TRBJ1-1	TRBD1	TGTGCCAGCAGTTCTCGACCGGGACAGGCCGCGGGATGGACTGAAGCTTTCTTT	CASSSRPGQAAGWTEAFF
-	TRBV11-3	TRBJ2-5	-	TGTGCCAGCAGCCCGTCGGACTATGCGTACCAAGAGACCCAGTACTTC	CASSPSDYAYQETQYF
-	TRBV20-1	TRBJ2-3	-	TGCAGTGCTAGTCTGGTAGTCCCCACAGATACGCAGTATTTT	CSASLVVPTDTQYF
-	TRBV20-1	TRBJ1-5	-	TGCAGTGCTTCATCTGGACGGTTCAATCAGCCCCAGCATTTT	CSASSGRFNQPQHF
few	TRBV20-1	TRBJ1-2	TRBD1	TGCAGTGCTAGTCACAGGGGGCGGAACTATGGCTACACCTTC	CSASHRGRNYGYTF
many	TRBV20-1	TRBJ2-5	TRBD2	TGCAGTGCTAGAGTGGGAGGGCGAGAGACCCAGTACTTC	CSARVGGRETQYF
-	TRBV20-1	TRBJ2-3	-	TGCAGTGCTAGAGCAATCGGGGCCGCCCATGCTACAGATACGCAGTATTTT	CSARAIGAAHATDTQYF